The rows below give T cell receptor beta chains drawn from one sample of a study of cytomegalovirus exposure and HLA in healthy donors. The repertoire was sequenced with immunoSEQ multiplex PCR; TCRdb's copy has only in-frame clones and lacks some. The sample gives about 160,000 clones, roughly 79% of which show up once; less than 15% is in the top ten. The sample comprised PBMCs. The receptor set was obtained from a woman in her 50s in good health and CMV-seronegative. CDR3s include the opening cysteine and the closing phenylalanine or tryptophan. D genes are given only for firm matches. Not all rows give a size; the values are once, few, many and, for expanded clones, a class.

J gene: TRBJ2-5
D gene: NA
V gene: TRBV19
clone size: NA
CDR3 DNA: TGTGCCAGTAGTCCTGGACAGATATCCTACCAAGAGACCCAGTACTTC
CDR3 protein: CASSPGQISYQETQYF

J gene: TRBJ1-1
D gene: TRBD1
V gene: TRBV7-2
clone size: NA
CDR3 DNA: TGTGCCAGCAGCCCACGGACAGGAGGGGTTCGGACTGAAGCTTTCTTT
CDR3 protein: CASSPRTGGVRTEAFF

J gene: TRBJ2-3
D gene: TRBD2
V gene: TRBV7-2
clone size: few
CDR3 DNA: TGTGCCAGCAGCCTATACCCCTGGACTAGCGGAATCACAGATACGCAGTATTTT
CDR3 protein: CASSLYPWTSGITDTQYF

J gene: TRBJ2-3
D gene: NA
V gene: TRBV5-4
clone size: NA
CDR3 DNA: TGTGCCAGCAGAGCCGGGGGATCGAGCACAGATACGCAGTATTTT
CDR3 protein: CASRAGGSSTDTQYF

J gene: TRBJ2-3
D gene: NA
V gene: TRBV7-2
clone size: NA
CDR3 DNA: TGTGCCAGCAGCTTAGACTATGTATCTAGCACAGATACGCAGTATTTT
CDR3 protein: CASSLDYVSSTDTQYF

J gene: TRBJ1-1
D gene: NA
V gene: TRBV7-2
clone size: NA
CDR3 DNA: TGTGCCAGCAGCTCCGATGCCACAGGGATAGCTGAAGCTTTCTTT
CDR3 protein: CASSSDATGIAEAFF

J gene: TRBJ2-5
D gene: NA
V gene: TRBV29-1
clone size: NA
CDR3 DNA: TGCAGCGTTGAAGGACTCCACCAAGAGACCCAGTACTTC
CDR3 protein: CSVEGLHQETQYF

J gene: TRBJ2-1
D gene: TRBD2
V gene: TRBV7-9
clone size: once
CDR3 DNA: TGTGCCAGCAGCTTAGTAATGGGCGGGAGTCCCAGCAATGAGCAGTTCTTC
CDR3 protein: CASSLVMGGSPSNEQFF

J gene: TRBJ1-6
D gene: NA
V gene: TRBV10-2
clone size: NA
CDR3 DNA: TGCGCCAGCAGTCCACAGGAAATTCAGGCCCTCCACTTT
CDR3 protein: CASSPQEIQALHF

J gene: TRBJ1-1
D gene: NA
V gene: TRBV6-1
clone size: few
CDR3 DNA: TGTGCCAGCAGTGAAGGAAAAGCGAACACTGAAGCTTTCTTT
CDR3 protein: CASSEGKANTEAFF

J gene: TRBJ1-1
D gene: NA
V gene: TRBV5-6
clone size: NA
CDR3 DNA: TGTGCCAGCAGCTTTTTCATTAGGGGGATATCGGACACTGAAGCTTTCTTT
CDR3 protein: CASSFFIRGISDTEAFF

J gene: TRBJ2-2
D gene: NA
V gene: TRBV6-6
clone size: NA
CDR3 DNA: TGTGCCAGCAGTTACTCGGGACACCTGAACACCGGGGAGCTGTTTTTT
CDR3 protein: CASSYSGHLNTGELFF

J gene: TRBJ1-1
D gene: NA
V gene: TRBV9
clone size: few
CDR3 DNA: TGTGCCAGCAGCGTAGCTCAGGGAACTGAAGCTTTCTTT
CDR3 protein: CASSVAQGTEAFF

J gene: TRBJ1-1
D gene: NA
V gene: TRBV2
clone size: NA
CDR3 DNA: TGTGCCAGCAAGATACAGGGGAACACTGAAGCTTTCTTT
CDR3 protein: CASKIQGNTEAFF

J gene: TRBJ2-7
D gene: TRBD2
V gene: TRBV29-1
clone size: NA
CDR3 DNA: TGCAGCGCCCGTAACAGCGGGAGCTCCTACGAGCAGTACTTC
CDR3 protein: CSARNSGSSYEQYF

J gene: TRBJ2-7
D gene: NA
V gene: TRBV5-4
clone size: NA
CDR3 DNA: TGTGCCAGCAGCTTGAGGTCTAGCCGCCTGAGCGAGCAGTACTTC
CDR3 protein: CASSLRSSRLSEQYF

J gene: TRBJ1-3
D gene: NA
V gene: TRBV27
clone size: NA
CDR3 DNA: TGTGCCAGCAGCCCCACCGGGACATTCCGCTCTGGAAACACCATATATTTT
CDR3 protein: CASSPTGTFRSGNTIYF

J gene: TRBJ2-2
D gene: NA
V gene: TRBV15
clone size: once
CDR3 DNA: TGTGCCACCAGCGACTACCCCAGGGGTTACACCGGGGAGCTGTTTTTT
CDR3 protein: CATSDYPRGYTGELFF

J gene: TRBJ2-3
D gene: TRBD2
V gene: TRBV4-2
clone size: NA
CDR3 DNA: TGTGCCAGCAGCTACGGACTAGCGGGGGACACAGATACGCAGTATTTT
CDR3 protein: CASSYGLAGDTDTQYF

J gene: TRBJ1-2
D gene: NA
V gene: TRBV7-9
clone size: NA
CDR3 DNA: TGTGCCAGCAGCTTAGGTTCAGGCAACTATGGCTACACCTTC
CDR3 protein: CASSLGSGNYGYTF

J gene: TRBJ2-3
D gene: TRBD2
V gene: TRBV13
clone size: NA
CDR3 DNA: TGTGCCAGCAGCTTAGTACTAGCGGACACAGATACGCAGTATTTT
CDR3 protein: CASSLVLADTDTQYF

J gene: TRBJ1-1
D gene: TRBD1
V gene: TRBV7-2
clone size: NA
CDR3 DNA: TGTGCCAGCAGCCACTATACAGGGGGAACCAAGAACACTGAAGCTTTCTTT
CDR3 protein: CASSHYTGGTKNTEAFF

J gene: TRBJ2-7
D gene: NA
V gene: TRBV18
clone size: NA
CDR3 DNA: TGTGCCAGCTCACCACCCACCTCGCTTGGGGGGGCGCGGTTGGGGGAGCAGTACTTC
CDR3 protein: CASSPPTSLGGARLGEQYF

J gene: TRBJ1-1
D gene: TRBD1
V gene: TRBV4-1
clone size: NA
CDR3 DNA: TGCGCCAGCAGCCAAGTCGCATCAGTCAGGGGGCAAACTGAAGCTTTCTTT
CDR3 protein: CASSQVASVRGQTEAFF

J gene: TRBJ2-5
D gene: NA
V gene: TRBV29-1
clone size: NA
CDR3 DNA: TGCAGCGTTGGGGCCGATTTGGCCTCATCGGAGACCCAGTACTTC
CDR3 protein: CSVGADLASSETQYF

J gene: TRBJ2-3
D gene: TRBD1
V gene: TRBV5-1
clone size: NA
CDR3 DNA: TGCGCCAGCAGCGCTCAGGGGGCAGATACGCAGTATTTT
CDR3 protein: CASSAQGADTQYF

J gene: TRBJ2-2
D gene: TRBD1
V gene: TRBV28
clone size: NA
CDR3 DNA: TGTGCCAGCAGTTCGGGACAGTTGAACACCGGGGAGCTGTTTTTT
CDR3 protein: CASSSGQLNTGELFF

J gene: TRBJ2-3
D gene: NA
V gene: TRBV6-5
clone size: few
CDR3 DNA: TGTGCCAGCCGGGAAGAAGATACGCAGTATTTT
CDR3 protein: CASREEDTQYF